This T cell receptor beta chain was sequenced for a study of Ad26.COV2.S vaccination and SARS-CoV-2 variants (dated by TCRdb to the early 2020s). For the wider study: Vaccine-arm donors came from COV1001, a multicentre, randomized, double-blind, placebo-controlled phase I-IIa trial of Ad26.COV2.S in healthy adults. Dosing of Ad26.COV2.S was intramuscular, at either 5x10^10 or 1x10^11 viral particles, delivered as one shot or as two shots spaced 56 days apart. TCRbeta repertoire sequencing served as the tool for gauging how specific and how broad the SARS-CoV-2-reactive T cell receptors were following Ad26.COV2.S vaccination. The TCR-sequenced set comprised roughly 30 samples: around 20 Ad26.COV2.S vaccine recipients, 5 placebo recipients and 8 SARS-CoV-2 convalescent individuals. Trial participants were randomized into five groups of five: low-dose or high-dose Ad26.COV2.S given once or twice, or placebo on both occasions. Investigators did not know the trial group allocation while performing experiments and assessing outcomes. General findings and caveats noted by the study authors: Spike-specific TCR breadth was higher in Ad26.COV2.S recipients than in placebo recipients (P = 0.0014). Substantial breadth of spike-specific CD8+ and CD4+ T cell responses was reported after vaccination. The study was not powered to compare responses between vaccine doses or regimens. The authors noted that total T cell responses may have been underestimated by the TCR breadth and depth analyses. Vaccine and placebo recipients had similar non-spike TCR breadth, a finding consistent with the vaccine containing only spike.

With regard to this clone: Its antigen is unknown. No clone much larger than this one lies a single base away; base qualities are absent.

The sample's treatment or condition label, in plain terms: roughly 20 received Ad26.COV2.S at low or high dose, single or two shots; 5 received placebo; per-sample allocation not given. For vaccine and placebo recipients, repertoires were sequenced using samples collected on day 63 after the first injection. Cohort 1b enrolled roughly 25 adults aged 18-55 years at a single site in Boston, USA, between 29 July and 7 August 2020. Ad26.COV2.S was a replication-incompetent adenovirus type 26 vector that expressed a prefusion-stabilized SARS-CoV-2 spike protein derived from the original Wuhan strain. The CDR3 covers 12 residues, taking in both the cysteine and the phenylalanine. Only CDR3 DNA is held: 36 bases, read in frame from base 1. V is pared back by 3 bases and J by 12 bases, with 14 bases lying between the germline termini. Taken from the germline V gene, the CDR1 and CDR2 loops are SGHAT and FQNNGV.

The immunoSEQ Assay was the method used to sequence TCRbeta CDR3 regions. After extraction, genomic DNA underwent amplification by bias-controlled multiplex PCR, followed by high-throughput sequencing. The authors' pipeline ran thus. Collapsing and filtering of sequences were performed to quantify the absolute abundance of each unique TCRbeta CDR3 region. T cell fraction was estimated by normalizing TCRbeta template counts to usable DNA, which was measured by amplifying reference genes present in all nucleated cells. Repertoire TCRs were annotated as SARS-CoV-2-specific when V gene, CDR3 amino acid sequence and J gene were exactly matched to a known reactive TCR set. MIRA supplied the reference SARS-CoV-2 TCR set, which was filtered for enrichment in COVID-19-positive ImmuneCODE repertoires so that public or cross-reactive TCRs were removed. Using the MIRA antigens, annotated TCRs were further analysed by specific ORF or by position within an ORF. Breadth was defined as the number of annotated unique rearrangements divided by the total number of unique productive rearrangements, and depth was defined as the summed frequency of the annotated unique rearrangements. Two-sided Wilcoxon rank-sum tests were used to compare TCR breadth between groups. In TCRdb, the immuneACCESS table is reduced to in-frame sequences with V and J assigned. These tables do not hold every clone; where another copy was compared, an unresolved V gene accounts for under half, and the others remain unexplained. V and J calls and clone size are copied from that table; D and trimming were computed from the DNA. Present in this sample are under 550,000 clones, over 75% of which were seen just once. The ten largest clones capture 12% of the sample.

This sample comprised peripheral blood, obtained in a trial of Ad26.COV2.S vaccine versus placebo. This receptor was identified in a person aged 18-60 years who received the Ad26.COV2.S COVID-19 vaccine or a placebo. The rearranged chain carries TRBV11-2 and TRBJ1-2, and TRBD1 may be the D gene, going by 5 matching bases. The bases read TGTGCCAGCAGCTTCCAACAGAAGGGGCACACCTTC. The resulting protein is CASSFQQKGHTF.